This T cell receptor beta chain was retrieved from a study of T cells in Graves' hyperthyroidism and ophthalmopathy. Across the whole study: Once the initial diagnosis was made, peripheral blood was obtained before any treatment. General study findings and limits: Before onset, ophthalmopathy was predicted by the model a median roughly 6.8 months earlier.

There were TCR beta CDR3 regions amplified from RNA transcripts. Primed by the HTBI set, a first-round RT-PCR was run on the TCR CDR3. TCRdb reanalysed the multiplex PCR reads using MiXCR and keeps one entry per CDR3 protein. The table includes some 370,000 distinct CDR3 sequences, roughly 13% detected once. PBMCs were derived from 9.5 to 10 ml fresh peripheral blood. The sample holds many counts of this clonotype. Antigen: not known. Germline-derived CDR1 and CDR2 are MDHEN and SYDVKM. V lost 8 bases and J 2 bases, leaving 13 bases between the germline ends. The CDR3 has 13 amino acids. This chain uses TRBV28 with TRBJ2-7; tentatively, D is TRBD1 or TRBD2 (5 bases each). The receptor comes from a man aged 45 to 65 with Graves' ophthalmopathy. Sequenced input: blood. For the CDR3, the DNA is TGTGCCAGCCGTCCAGGGAGTACCTACGAGCAGTACTTC. It encodes CASRPGSTYEQYF.